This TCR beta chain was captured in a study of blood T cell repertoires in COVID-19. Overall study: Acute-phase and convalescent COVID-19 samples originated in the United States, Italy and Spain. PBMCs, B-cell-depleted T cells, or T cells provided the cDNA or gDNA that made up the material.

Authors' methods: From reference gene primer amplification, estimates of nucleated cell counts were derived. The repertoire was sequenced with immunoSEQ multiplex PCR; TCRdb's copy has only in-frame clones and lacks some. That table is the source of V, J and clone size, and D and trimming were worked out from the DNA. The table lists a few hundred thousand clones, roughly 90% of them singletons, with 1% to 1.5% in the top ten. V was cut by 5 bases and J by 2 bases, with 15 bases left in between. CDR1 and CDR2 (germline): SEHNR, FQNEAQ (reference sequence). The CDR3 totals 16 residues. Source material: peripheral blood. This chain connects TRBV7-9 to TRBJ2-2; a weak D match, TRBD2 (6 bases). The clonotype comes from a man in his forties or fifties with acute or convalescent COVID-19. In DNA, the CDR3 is TGTGCCAGCAGCCACAGTCAGCGGGCTAACACCGGGGAGCTGTTTTTT. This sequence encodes CASSHSQRANTGELFF. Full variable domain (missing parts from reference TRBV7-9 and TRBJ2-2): DTGVSQNPRHKITKRGQNVTFRCDPISEHNRLYWYRQTLGQGPEFLTYFQNEAQLEKSRLLSDRFSAERPKGSFSTLEIQRTEQGDSAMYLCASSHSQRANTGELFFGEGSRLTVL.